The 26 T cell receptor beta chains below come from one sample, sequenced in a study of regulatory T cells in long-lasting Graves disease. The sample's time point: newly diagnosed GD, antithyroid drugs for less than 3 months. PBMCs were the source of the RNA used for TCR sequencing. Arm-PCR of CDR3 regions and iRepertoire HTBI primers were used to build TCR beta libraries. TCRdb processed the multiplex PCR reads anew with MiXCR; each CDR3 protein has one entry. The data contain around 400,000 distinct CDR3 sequences, around a sixth of them singletons. The specimen was peripheral blood mononuclear cells (PBMCs), collected at new diagnosis, from a patient treated with antithyroid drugs. The receptors were sampled from a female donor with Graves disease.

Ten or more counts support this clonotype. The chain carries TRBV28 and TRBJ2-1; tentative D call: TRBD2 (7 bases). Germline V gene lookup returns CDR1 MDHEN and CDR2 SYDVKM. This CDR3 region has 17 residues. V was shortened by 6 bases and J by 5 bases, with 23 bases between the two germline ends. This CDR3 is CASSVALGGAQDNEQFF. CDR3 DNA sequence: TGTGCCAGCAGCGTCGCCTTAGGGGGGGCGCAGGACAATGAGCAGTTCTTC.

At least ten counts were recorded for this clonotype. The chain uses TRBV27 and TRBJ2-1, with TRBD1 identical over 8 bases. The CDR3 has 13 residues. Germline V gene lookup returns CDR1 MNHEY and CDR2 SMNVEV (reference sequence). Trimming at V came to 4 bases and at J to 9 bases, leaving 5 bases not matched to a gene. The CDR3 nucleotides are TGTGCCAGCAGTTACCAGGGGGCTGGTGAGCAGTTCTTC. Protein product: CASSYQGAGEQFF.

This clonotype occurred a few times. The V gene is TRBV18, the J gene TRBJ2-1; 10 nucleotides line up with TRBD1. Germline V gene sequence: CDR1 KGHSH, CDR2 LQKENI. Trimming cost V 6 bases and J 6 bases; bases outside gene matches: 14. The CDR3 totals 17 residues. The CDR3 here is CASSTRAMGTGANEQFF. The CDR3 DNA reads TGTGCCAGCTCCACCCGGGCCATGGGGACAGGGGCCAATGAGCAGTTCTTC.

This clonotype showed up many times. This sequence joins TRBV7-9 and TRBJ2-7; D is perhaps TRBD1 (7 bases). With 3 bases removed from V and 0 bases from J, the gap between germline ends came to 18 bases. Per germline, CDR1 SEHNR and CDR2 FQNEAQ (reference sequence). CDR3 size: 17 residues. CDR3 DNA sequence: TGTGCCAGCAGCTTGGCCCCAATCCAGGGGGGCTCCTACGAGCAGTACTTC. It codes for CASSLAPIQGGSYEQYF.

This clonotype was found many times. V and J are TRBV6-1 and TRBJ2-1; 8 bases line up with TRBD2. The germline V gene has CDR1 MNHNS and CDR2 SASEGT. The ends lost 8 bases at V and 1 base at J; junction bases unmatched: 13. This CDR3 contains 17 residues. The CDR3 DNA is TGTGCCAGCGCCTATCGGGGGGGCTCTATTTCCTACAATGAGCAGTTCTTC. Its protein product is CASAYRGGSISYNEQFF.

In this sample, this clonotype turned up a few times. The chain combines TRBV14 with TRBJ1-1; TRBD1 might be the D (6 bases). CDR1 SGHDN and CDR2 FVKESK come from the germline V gene. V was clipped by 1 base and J by 0 bases, with 24 bases between them. The CDR3 has 20 amino acids. This CDR3 reads CASSQVTGHPAGVMNTEAFF. CDR3 DNA: TGTGCCAGCAGCCAAGTGACCGGACATCCGGCAGGGGTAATGAACACTGAAGCTTTCTTT.

The genes are TRBV7-9 and TRBJ2-7; tentative D call: TRBD1 (6 bases). The germline V gene encodes CDR1 SEHNR and CDR2 FQNEAQ (reference sequence). Trimming stripped 5 bases from V and 3 bases from J, with 17 bases between. The CDR3 contains 15 residues. CDR3 sequence: CASSGAGQRIYEQYF. For the CDR3, the DNA is TGTGCCAGCAGCGGGGCCGGACAGAGGATCTACGAGCAGTACTTC.

Ten or more counts support this clonotype. CDR3: CASSQGTGAFGKNIQYF. The CDR3 coding sequence is TGCGCCAGCAGCCAAGGGACAGGGGCGTTTGGCAAAAACATTCAGTACTTC. V is TRBV4-1 and J is TRBJ2-4; 9 bases match TRBD1. The length of the CDR3 is 17 residues. The germline gives CDR1 MGHRA, CDR2 YSYEKL. V lost 1 base, J lost 3 bases, and 7 bases stayed unmatched.

To note about this clonotype: This is likely an artifact of a read error, given a far larger clone one base away. The rearrangement links TRBV2 to TRBJ2-3; D possibly corresponds to TRBD2 (5 bases). The J call may be incorrect, as the DNA end agrees better with TRBJ2-4. This CDR3 is 15 amino acids long. CDR1 and CDR2 (germline): SNHLY, FYNNEI. CDR3 loop: CASSFGLSDKTIQYF. The CDR3 coding sequence is TGTGCCAGCAGCTTCGGACTGTCAGACAAAACCATTCAGTACTTC.

This clonotype was seen more than once but under ten times. The chain uses TRBV14 and TRBJ2-1; 9 bases agree with TRBD2. Trimming removed 0 bases from V and 4 bases from J; junction bases left unmatched: 7. The CDR3 contains 17 residues. Germline loops: CDR1 SGHDN, CDR2 FVKESK. CDR3 residues: CASSQEGLAGIYNEQFF. The CDR3 bases are TGTGCCAGCAGCCAAGAAGGGCTAGCGGGGATATACAATGAGCAGTTCTTC.

This clonotype was detected many times. The rearrangement uses TRBV28 and TRBJ2-2; the match to TRBD1 covers 9 bases. The CDR3 contains 15 residues. V dropped 7 bases and J dropped 3; count of bases not matched to a gene: 6. Looked up from germline, CDR1 is MDHEN and CDR2 is SYDVKM. The CDR3 sequence: CASNSDRGDTGELFF. In nucleotides, the CDR3 is TGTGCCAGCAACAGCGACAGGGGGGACACCGGGGAGCTGTTTTTT.

J is TRBJ2-3 and V is TRBV9; possible D gene TRBD2, 6 bases. Per germline, CDR1 SGDLS and CDR2 YYNGEE. The V end was cut by 4 bases, the J end by 6 bases, with 12 bases between. The CDR3 has 13 amino acids. The CDR3 DNA sequence: TGTGCCAGCAGCAGGCGGGGCGACGATACGCAGTATTTT. This codes for CASSRRGDDTQYF. Full variable domain (rest looked up from reference TRBV9 and TRBJ2-3): DSGVTQTPKHLITATGQRVTLRCSPRSGDLSVYWYQQSLDQGLQFLIQYYNGEERAKGNILERFSAQQFPDLHSELNLSSLELGDSALYFCASSRRGDDTQYFGPGTRLTVL.

This clonotype was picked up many times. The chain recombines TRBV12-3 or TRBV12-4 with TRBJ1-1; D gene ambiguous. Deletions cut 3 bases from V and 2 bases from J, with 7 bases between. This CDR3 has 13 residues. The CDR3 region is CASSFQVNTEAFF. The CDR3 coding sequence is TGTGCCAGCAGTTTTCAGGTCAACACTGAAGCTTTCTTT.

This clonotype was detected many times. The chain employs TRBV20-1 and TRBJ2-4; TRBD2 might be the D (5 bases). The CDR3 has 14 residues. Per germline, CDR1 DFQATT and CDR2 SNEGSKA (reference sequence). Trimming cost V 3 bases and J 3 bases, with 12 bases left between them. The chain's CDR3 is CSAREVNYKNIQYF. CDR3 DNA: TGCAGTGCTAGGGAGGTAAACTACAAAAACATTCAGTACTTC.

This clonotype has a count of ten or more. The chain joins TRBV20-1 to TRBJ1-6, with a possible D match to TRBD1 (5 bases). Germline CDR1 DFQATT, CDR2 SNEGSKA (reference sequence). V lost 3 bases and J lost 0, with 9 bases in between. The CDR3 loop spans 15 amino acids. For the CDR3, the DNA is TGCAGTGCTAGGGACACGAGCTCCTATAATTCACCCCTCCACTTT. Encoded protein: CSARDTSSYNSPLHF.

This clonotype was picked up many times. Here the CDR3 reads CASSLVGQASMNTEAFF. The CDR3 nucleotides are TGTGCCAGCAGTTTGGTGGGACAGGCATCGATGAACACTGAAGCTTTCTTT. J is TRBJ1-1 and V is TRBV27; TRBD1 aligns across 8 bases. This CDR3 spans 17 amino acids. After removal of 3 bases from V and 0 bases from J, the junction contained 9 bases not matched to a gene. The V gene's germline CDR1 is MNHEY and CDR2 SMNVEV (reference sequence).

This clonotype came up many times. This chain connects TRBV12-3 or TRBV12-4 to TRBJ1-1; 11 bases are shared with TRBD1. Losses at the gene ends were 6 bases for V and 4 bases for J; bases not matched to a gene: 13. The CDR3 is 17 residues long. The CDR3 protein is CASRKRGPGTGGTEAFF. The CDR3 DNA follows: TGTGCCAGCAGGAAAAGGGGACCCGGGACAGGGGGCACTGAAGCTTTCTTT.

This clonotype was seen only a few times. It may be a read error: a sequence one base away is much more abundant. This chain links TRBV15 with TRBJ2-1, with D perhaps TRBD2 (5 bases). This CDR3 contains 14 residues. Germline CDR1 is LNHNV and CDR2 is YYDKDF (reference sequence). The CDR3 DNA reads as TGTACCACCACCTTGGACTGGAGCTACAATGAGCAGTTCTTC. This codes for CTTTLDWSYNEQFF.

This clonotype was recorded at least ten times. The V call is TRBV2, the J call TRBJ1-5; 8 positions match TRBD1. The CDR3 covers 14 residues. V lost 6 bases and J lost 5; bases outside the gene matches: 6. Germline V CDR1 and CDR2: SNHLY, FYNNEI. CDR3 coding DNA: TGTGCCAGCAGATCCGGGACAGGACATCAGCCCCAGCATTTT. Amino acids: CASRSGTGHQPQHF.

This clonotype was seen ten or more times. The genes are TRBV6-5 and TRBJ1-5; 7 bases fit TRBD1. This CDR3 spans 14 amino acids. Germline lookup yields CDR1 MNHEY and CDR2 SVGAGI. V trimming: 4 bases; J trimming: 4 bases; junction bases outside the gene matches: 4. CDR3 nucleotides: TGTGCCAGCAGTTGGGACAGAGAAAATCAGCCCCAGCATTTT. Translating it yields CASSWDRENQPQHF.

Ten or more counts support this clonotype. V is TRBV12-3 or TRBV12-4 and J is TRBJ1-2; D is possibly TRBD1 (6 bases). CDR3 length: 12 residues. Trimming removed 5 bases at V and 6 bases at J, with 10 bases between. The CDR3 is CASSSGGDGYTF. CDR3 bases: TGTGCCAGCAGTAGCGGGGGCGATGGCTACACCTTC.

This clonotype occurred many times. J is TRBJ2-7 and V is TRBV3-1, with 10 bases aligning to TRBD1. CDR1 is LGHDT, CDR2 YNNKEL, per germline (reference sequence). The CDR3 is made up of 15 amino acids. J lost 5 bases, V lost 0 bases, and 4 bases had no gene match. This CDR3 reads CASSQEGTGDHEQYF. The CDR3 DNA is TGTGCCAGCAGCCAAGAAGGGACAGGGGACCACGAGCAGTACTTC.

This clonotype was seen more than once but under ten times. Written as DNA, the CDR3 is TGTGCCAGCAGCCCCCCCGGGACAGGGTTAGAAGCTTTCTTT. As protein: CASSPPGTGLEAFF. The chain uses TRBV6-1 and TRBJ1-1; 9 nucleotides agree with TRBD1. This CDR3 spans 14 amino acids. Trimming at V came to 6 bases and at J to 8 bases, leaving 10 bases not matched to a gene. In germline, CDR1 is MNHNS, CDR2 SASEGT.

The CDR3 spells CSVEEGGGPYF. The CDR3, as DNA: TGCAGCGTTGAAGAAGGAGGAGGACCGTACTTC. The chain joins TRBV29-1 to TRBJ2-4; tentative D call: TRBD2 (5 bases). The V end lost 0 bases, the J end lost 15 bases, and 12 bases lay between the germline ends. The germline gives CDR1 SQVTM, CDR2 ANQGSEA. This CDR3 is 11 amino acids long. Filled out from reference TRBV29-1 and TRBJ2-4, the complete variable domain reads SAVISQKPSRDICQRGTSLTIQCQVDSQVTMMFWYRQQPGQSLTLIATANQGSEATYESGFVIDKFPISRPNLTFSTLTVSNMSPEDSSIYLCSVEEGGGPYFGAGTRLSVL.

The chain carries TRBV7-9 and TRBJ1-5; D uncertain. The CDR3 has 14 residues. V lost 2 bases, J lost 5 bases, and 10 bases lay in between. In germline, CDR1 is SEHNR, CDR2 FQNEAQ (reference sequence). The CDR3 is CASSLRAVHQPQHF. CDR3 nucleotide sequence: TGTGCCAGCAGCTTACGGGCAGTTCATCAGCCCCAGCATTTT.

V usage is TRBV7-9 and J usage is TRBJ2-6; 10 nucleotides agree with TRBD1. Germline trimming cut 5 bases from V and 1 base from J; bases unmatched to any gene: 11. The germline V gene has CDR1 SEHNR and CDR2 FQNEAQ (reference sequence). The CDR3 runs 19 residues. The CDR3 sequence is CASSPPSGQGRSGANVLTF. CDR3 nucleotide sequence: TGTGCCAGCAGCCCCCCTTCGGGACAGGGGAGATCTGGGGCCAACGTCCTGACTTTC.